The clone carrying this T cell receptor (beta chain) was recorded at least ten times. Its antigen is unidentified. No progression to ophthalmopathy during 18 months of follow-up defined stable disease. Uncontrolled infection, other autoimmune disease, pregnancy or lactation barred patients from enrollment. The sample originates from a study of T cells in Graves' hyperthyroidism and ophthalmopathy. Study-wide results and caveats: Most clonotypes that expanded in the thyroid above 0.001 also showed up in blood. From stable hyperthyroidism, ophthalmopathy was separated by a 13 V-J model.

Researchers amplified the TCR beta CDR3 regions from RNA transcripts. TCR CDR3 underwent first-round RT-PCR with the HTBI primer set. TCRdb itself ran the multiplex PCR reads through MiXCR, one entry per CDR3 protein. The table lists a few hundred thousand distinct CDR3 sequences, 35% to 55% of them singletons. Germline V gene lookup returns CDR1 KGHDR and CDR2 SFDVKD. CDR3 length: 14 amino acids. Between the trimmed V and J ends, which lost 2 bases and 6 bases, there was a span of 10 bases. The sequenced sample was peripheral blood or thyroid tissue (not recorded which). This TCR derives from a woman between 18 and 29 years old with Graves' hyperthyroidism. V gene TRBV24-1 combines with J gene TRBJ1-5, with D tentatively TRBD1 (6 bases). The CDR3 bases are TGTGCCACCAGTGATTCCACAGGGTTTCAGCCCCAGCATTTT. Its translation: CATSDSTGFQPQHF.